This TCR beta chain was captured in a study of identifying expanded T cells in peripheral blood. V was trimmed by 5 bases and J by 2 bases, leaving 21 bases between them. Germline V gene data show CDR1 as SGHNT and CDR2 as YENEEA. The CDR3 runs 17 residues. Clones were sequenced by immunoSEQ multiplex PCR, and TCRdb holds only the in-frame ones, with some missing. The profile shows 70,000 to 100,000 clones, 85% to 90% of them singletons. The clonotype was recovered from a person between 18 and 75 years old in good health. Sequenced: blood. V and J are TRBV11-3 and TRBJ1-2; the D gene is possibly TRBD1 (5 bases). The CDR3 nucleotides read TGTGCCAGCAGCACTGGGGCGGTGGGGCAGGAGAACTATGGCTACACCTTC. Translating gives CASSTGAVGQENYGYTF. Full variable domain (rest looked up from reference TRBV11-3 and TRBJ1-2): EAGVVQSPRYKIIEKKQPVAFWCNPISGHNTLYWYLQNLGQGPELLIRYENEEAVDDSQLPKDRFSAERLKGVDSTLKIQPAELGDSAVYLCASSTGAVGQENYGYTFGSGTRLTVV.